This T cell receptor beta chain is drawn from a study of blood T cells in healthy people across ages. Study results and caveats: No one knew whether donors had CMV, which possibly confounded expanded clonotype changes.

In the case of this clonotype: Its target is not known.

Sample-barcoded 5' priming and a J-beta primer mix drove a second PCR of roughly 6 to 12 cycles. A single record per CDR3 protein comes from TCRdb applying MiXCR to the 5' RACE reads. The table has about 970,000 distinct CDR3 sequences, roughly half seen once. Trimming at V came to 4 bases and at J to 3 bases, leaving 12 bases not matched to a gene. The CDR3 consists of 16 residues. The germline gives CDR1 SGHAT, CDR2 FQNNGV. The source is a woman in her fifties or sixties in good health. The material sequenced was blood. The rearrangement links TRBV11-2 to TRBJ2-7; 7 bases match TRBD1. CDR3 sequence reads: CASSWGPTGSSYEQYF. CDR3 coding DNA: TGTGCCAGCAGCTGGGGCCCGACAGGGAGCAGCTACGAGCAGTACTTC.